The 21 T cell receptor beta chains below come from one sample, sequenced in a study of blood T cell repertoires in COVID-19. Produced via immunoSEQ multiplex PCR; TCRdb's table is partial and in-frame only. Here the sample spans about 320,000 clones, roughly nine tenths being singletons. Sequencing used PBMCs or T cells enriched from blood (not recorded which). The receptors originated from a man in his sixties who had recovered from COVID-19.

J is TRBJ1-5 and V is TRBV6-6, with D tentatively TRBD1 (5 bases). CDR3 length: 15 residues. V was trimmed by 5 bases and J by 7 bases, leaving 18 bases between them. Germline lookup yields CDR1 MNHNY and CDR2 SVGAGI (reference sequence). The CDR3 reads CASSPPAGGKQPQHF. The CDR3, as DNA: TGTGCCAGCAGTCCACCCGCTGGGGGGAAGCAGCCCCAGCATTTT.

The chain joins TRBV28 to TRBJ1-6; tentatively, D is TRBD1 (6 bases). The germline V gene has CDR1 MDHEN and CDR2 SYDVKM. V gave up 5 bases and J gave up 7 bases, with 9 bases separating them. The CDR3 runs 13 residues. CDR3 in DNA: TGTGCCAGCAGTGGGGGCCTAAATTCACCCCTCCACTTT. Translated: CASSGGLNSPLHF.

The chain links TRBV27 to TRBJ2-3, with TRBD2 matching 9 bases. V lost 2 bases and J lost 4; bases outside the gene matches: 7. In germline, CDR1 is MNHEY, CDR2 SMNVEV (reference sequence). The CDR3 sequence is 16 residues long. The CDR3 loop reads CASSLSSGSYSDTQYF. CDR3 in DNA: TGTGCCAGCAGTTTAAGTAGCGGGAGTTATTCAGATACGCAGTATTTT.

V usage is TRBV7-6 and J usage is TRBJ2-5; tentative D call: TRBD2 (7 bases). The V gene's germline CDR1 is SGHVS and CDR2 FNYEAQ. This CDR3 contains 17 residues. V dropped 2 bases and J dropped 0 bases, with 16 bases sitting between them. For the CDR3, the DNA is TGTGCCAGCAGCTTATTCGGGGGGCGCCTGGACCAAGAGACCCAGTACTTC. Residues: CASSLFGGRLDQETQYF.

The genes are TRBV7-2 and TRBJ2-5, with D perhaps matching TRBD2 (7 bases). Germline V lookup: CDR1 SGHTA, CDR2 FQGNSA. V shed 5 bases and J shed 2 bases, with 15 bases lying between them. This CDR3 spans 15 amino acids. The CDR3 protein is CASSPEGGTQETQYF. In nucleotides, the CDR3 is TGTGCCAGCAGCCCGGAGGGGGGGACACAAGAGACCCAGTACTTC.

This clone appeared once. This sequence joins TRBV5-1 and TRBJ2-7; TRBD1 matches at 8 bases. The V and J ends lost 0 bases and 6 bases, in that order; junction bases with no gene match: 14. The CDR3 runs 17 residues. Germline values: CDR1 SGHRS, CDR2 YFSETQ. CDR3 amino acids: CASSLEGQGHLLGEQYF. The DNA for the CDR3 is TGCGCCAGCAGCTTGGAAGGACAGGGACATCTACTGGGCGAGCAGTACTTC.

The chain links TRBV18 to TRBJ2-1; D ambiguous. Germline lookup yields CDR1 KGHSH and CDR2 LQKENI. This CDR3 comprises 15 residues. Trimming pared 3 bases from V and 0 bases from J, leaving 9 bases between. The CDR3 sequence: CASSPPGYSYNEQFF. The CDR3 bases are TGTGCCAGCTCACCTCCAGGTTACTCCTACAATGAGCAGTTCTTC.

The chain links TRBV6-5 to TRBJ1-6; 7 nucleotides align to TRBD1. Germline V gene sequence: CDR1 MNHEY, CDR2 SVGAGI. The CDR3 totals 15 residues. V shed 2 bases, J shed 5 bases, and the junction held 3 bases outside the gene matches. The DNA of the CDR3 is TGTGCCAGCAGTTACGGAGGGACAGATAATTCACCCCTCCACTTT. Residues: CASSYGGTDNSPLHF.

Comments on this clone: This same CDR3 is encoded by further DNA sequences in the sample. V gene TRBV12-3 or TRBV12-4 combines with J gene TRBJ1-2, with D perhaps TRBD1 (6 bases). The ends were cut back, 5 bases at V and 2 bases at J, with 9 bases in the middle. CDR3 length: 13 residues. Here the CDR3 DNA reads TGTGCCAGCAGTCCCGACAGGAACTATGGCTACACCTTC. It translates to CASSPDRNYGYTF.

The rearrangement uses TRBV11-2 and TRBJ1-2, with D perhaps TRBD1 (5 bases). Germline-derived CDR1 and CDR2 are SGHAT and FQNNGV. The CDR3 sequence is 15 residues long. V gave up 5 bases and J gave up 3 bases, with 16 bases separating them. CDR3 protein: CASSPRLTDHYGYTF. The CDR3, as DNA: TGTGCCAGCAGCCCACGCCTGACAGATCACTATGGCTACACCTTC. Variable domain in full (rest from reference TRBV11-2 and TRBJ1-2): EAGVAQSPRYKIIEKRQSVAFWCNPISGHATLYWYQQILGQGPKLLIQFQNNGVVDDSQLPKDRFSAERLKGVDSTLKIQPAKLEDSAVYLCASSPRLTDHYGYTFGSGTRLTVV.

The chain joins TRBV2 to TRBJ2-1, with a weak D call TRBD2 (6 bases). The CDR3 has 13 amino acids. Germline loops: CDR1 SNHLY, CDR2 FYNNEI. The ends were cut back, 5 bases at V and 6 bases at J, with 11 bases in the middle. Written as DNA, the CDR3 is TGTGCCAGCAGTCGAGAGGAGGGCAATGAGCAGTTCTTC. This gives the protein CASSREEGNEQFF.

V usage is TRBV7-3 and J usage is TRBJ2-5; possible D gene TRBD1, 5 bases. Germline V lookup: CDR1 SGHTA, CDR2 FQGTGA. V gave up 1 base and J gave up 4 bases, with 7 bases separating them. CDR3 length: 13 residues. The CDR3: CASSLIQGETQYF. The DNA for the CDR3 is TGTGCCAGCAGCTTAATCCAGGGAGAGACCCAGTACTTC.

The rearrangement links TRBV5-1 to TRBJ2-1; TRBD1 matches at 7 bases. Germline CDR1 SGHRS, CDR2 YFSETQ. The CDR3 runs 14 residues. With V trimmed by 5 bases and J by 1 base, 3 bases remained unmatched. The CDR3 DNA reads TGCGCCAGCAGGCAGGGGGATTCCTACAATGAGCAGTTCTTC. The encoded protein is CASRQGDSYNEQFF.

V gene TRBV28 combines with J gene TRBJ2-6; D might be TRBD1 (6 bases). The V end lost 5 bases, the J end lost 0 bases, and 11 bases lay between the germline ends. Germline V gene sequence: CDR1 MDHEN, CDR2 SYDVKM. This CDR3 contains 16 residues. The chain's CDR3 is CASSPGQTSGANVLTF. The CDR3, as DNA: TGTGCCAGCAGTCCCGGACAGACCTCTGGGGCCAACGTCCTGACTTTC.

The chain uses TRBV21-1 and TRBJ1-1. TRBV21-1 is annotated as a pseudogene. This CDR3 contains 16 residues. The CDR3: CASSKSRGRGNTEAFF. Here the CDR3 DNA reads TGTGCCAGCAGCAAATCTAGGGGGAGGGGGAACACTGAAGCTTTCTTT.

V usage is TRBV9 and J usage is TRBJ2-2; D is possibly TRBD2 (5 bases). The V end was cut by 4 bases, the J end by 5 bases, with 12 bases between. The CDR3 loop spans 14 amino acids. The V gene's germline CDR1 is SGDLS and CDR2 YYNGEE. CDR3 bases: TGTGCCAGCAGCCTAAGGACGGGGACCGGGGAGCTGTTTTTT. Its translation is CASSLRTGTGELFF.

This chain connects TRBV19 to TRBJ1-5, with 8 bases fitting TRBD1. Germline V lookup: CDR1 LNHDA, CDR2 SQIVND (reference sequence). V lost 3 bases to trimming and J lost 7 bases; unmatched junction nucleotides: 5. The CDR3 has 14 residues. This CDR3 is CASSMDRVNQPQHF. The CDR3, as DNA: TGTGCCAGTAGTATGGACAGGGTTAACCAGCCCCAGCATTTT.

The chain joins TRBV28 to TRBJ1-2; tentatively, D is TRBD1 (6 bases). Germline V gives CDR1 MDHEN, CDR2 SYDVKM. Trimming took 6 bases from V and 5 from J, leaving 16 bases between them. The CDR3 has 14 residues. The CDR3 is CASRRTAEPYGYTF. The CDR3 DNA follows: TGTGCCAGCAGAAGGACAGCTGAACCTTATGGCTACACCTTC.

The chain is built from TRBV18 and TRBJ2-3; the match to TRBD1 covers 12 bases. V was clipped by 2 bases and J by 4 bases; unmatched bases: 16. The CDR3 contains 20 residues. Germline CDR1 is KGHSH and CDR2 is LQKENI. The CDR3 is CASSPNYYKHGTGGPDTQYF. The CDR3, as DNA: TGTGCCAGCTCACCAAACTACTACAAACACGGGACAGGGGGCCCAGATACGCAGTATTTT. The full variable domain, with the rest looked up from reference TRBV18 and TRBJ2-3, is NAGVMQNPRHLVRRRGQEARLRCSPMKGHSHVYWYRQLPEEGLKFMVYLQKENIIDESGMPKERFSAEFPKEGPSILRIQQVVRGDSAAYFCASSPNYYKHGTGGPDTQYFGPGTRLTVL.

This chain links TRBV7-3 with TRBJ2-3; maybe TRBD2 (6 bases). Germline CDR1 is SGHTA and CDR2 is FQGTGA. Trimming removed 5 bases from V and 2 bases from J, with 17 bases in between. The CDR3 totals 16 residues. In DNA, the CDR3 is TGTGCCAGCAGCCAAGGGACGGCGGGATTCACAGATACGCAGTATTTT. Residues: CASSQGTAGFTDTQYF.

V and J are TRBV19 and TRBJ2-7, with a tentative D call TRBD1 (6 bases). CDR3 length equals 14 residues. Germline CDR1 reads LNHDA; CDR2 reads SQIVND (reference sequence). V lost 5 bases and J 4 bases, leaving 15 bases between the germline ends. CDR3 coding DNA: TGTGCCAGTAGTTCAGAAGGACAGATATACGAGCAGTACTTC. Residues: CASSSEGQIYEQYF.